This entry features one T cell receptor (beta chain) sequence. Antigen: not known. The data were taken from a study of T cell responses to AZD1222 COVID-19 vaccine. On the study more broadly: Investigators merged groups given second doses at roughly 4 or roughly 12 weeks. Study conclusions and caveats: AZD1222 recipients seropositive at baseline numbered only 6 or 7. The donor group comprised mostly white British people and more females; the analysis possibly underestimated clonal diversity. No repertoire was sampled before or during the peak T cell response, only after it.

Germline assignment: CDR1 SGHRS and CDR2 YFSETQ. This CDR3 has 16 residues. V lost 0 bases, J lost 10 bases, and 20 bases lay in between. TCRdb keeps only in-frame clones here, not all; method: immunoSEQ multiplex PCR. The table has 150,000 or so clones, 90% to 95% seen once. The chain recombines TRBV5-1 with TRBJ2-1; weak D call: TRBD2 (6 bases). This TCR came from an adult in good health. The sample here was peripheral blood, taken on day 0 of AZD1222 vaccination. CDR3 amino acids: CASSLALTAGSGEQFF. The CDR3 DNA sequence: TGCGCCAGCAGCTTGGCCCTTACGGCGGGAAGTGGGGAGCAGTTCTTC.